This T cell receptor (beta chain) originates from a study of blood T cells in healthy people across ages. As for the study in general: About one barcoded beta molecule was captured per two T cells (by template switching).

Germline values: CDR1 LNHDA, CDR2 SQIVND (reference sequence). CDR3 length: 16 residues. V lost 4 bases and J 0 bases, leaving 13 bases between the germline ends. The authors ran a second PCR of about 7 to 12 cycles using a sample-barcoded 5' primer and a J-beta primer mix. Unique molecular identifiers of 12 random nucleotides labeled each cDNA. TCRdb used MiXCR to reprocess the 5' RACE reads, holding one entry per CDR3 protein. The sample lists 950,000 to 1,200,000 distinct CDR3 sequences; less than 45% were seen once. The chain links TRBV19 to TRBJ1-5; maybe TRBD1 (6 bases). This receptor was taken from a man aged 18 to 29 in good health. Material for sequencing was blood. DNA for the CDR3: TGTGCCAGTAGTAGCTCCGGACAGAGTAGCAATCAGCCCCAGCATTTT. Translated, it gives CASSSSGQSSNQPQHF.